This is a list of T cell receptor beta chains from one sample in a study of cytomegalovirus exposure and HLA in healthy donors. Only in-frame clones appear in the TCRdb table, and some are missing; sequencing was by immunoSEQ multiplex PCR. The data show around 150,000 clones, 60% to 80% seen once. The sample comprised PBMCs. The receptors were sampled from a woman in her thirties in good health and CMV-seronegative. Both conserved end residues are part of each CDR3. Fields, in order: D gene, J gene, clone size, V gene, CDR3 protein, CDR3 DNA. D genes are given only for firm matches. Only part of the rows carry a size: once, few, many, or a class if the clone is expanded.

-	TRBJ1-1	many	TRBV11-1	CASSVTGPNTEAFF	TGTGCCAGCAGCGTGACAGGACCGAACACTGAAGCTTTCTTT
TRBD2	TRBJ2-3	-	TRBV4-2	CASSQGWGGGTDTQYF	TGTGCCAGCAGCCAAGGTTGGGGCGGGGGGACAGATACGCAGTATTTT
TRBD1	TRBJ1-1	once	TRBV6-5	CASDRTGGNTEAFF	TGTGCCAGCGATCGGACAGGGGGCAACACTGAAGCTTTCTTT
TRBD1	TRBJ1-2	-	TRBV5-1	CASSLQGPYGYTF	TGCGCCAGCAGCTTACAGGGGCCCTATGGCTACACCTTC
TRBD1	TRBJ1-1	-	TRBV4-2	CASSQVATGGKDTEAFF	TGTGCCAGCAGCCAAGTCGCGACAGGGGGAAAGGACACTGAAGCTTTCTTT
-	TRBJ1-4	-	TRBV18	CASSMTGQDEKLFF	TGTGCCAGCTCAATGACAGGTCAGGATGAAAAACTGTTTTTT
TRBD2	TRBJ2-1	-	TRBV5-1	CASSAPGTSSYNEQFF	TGCGCCAGCAGCGCCCCCGGGACTAGTAGCTACAATGAGCAGTTCTTC
-	TRBJ1-2	-	TRBV6-1	CASSYRGTDYGYTF	TGTGCCAGCAGTTATCGGGGAACCGACTATGGCTACACCTTC
TRBD1	TRBJ2-7	-	TRBV19	CASSWGRGPNEQYF	TGTGCCAGTAGTTGGGGCAGGGGGCCGAACGAGCAGTACTTC
-	TRBJ2-3	few	TRBV4-3	CASSSEGTFSTDTQYF	TGCGCCAGCAGCTCTGAAGGGACATTTTCCACAGATACGCAGTATTTT
-	TRBJ2-7	-	TRBV7-2	CASSPRFSSSYF	TGTGCCAGCAGCCCGCGTTTCTCTAGTTCGTACTTC
TRBD1	TRBJ1-1	-	TRBV18	CASSEATGGKNTEAFF	TGTGCCAGCTCAGAGGCGACAGGGGGAAAGAACACTGAAGCTTTCTTT
TRBD2	TRBJ2-3	few	TRBV2	CASRALAGGPDTQYF	TGTGCCAGCAGGGCACTAGCGGGGGGGCCGGATACGCAGTATTTT
TRBD1	TRBJ1-2	once	TRBV6-5	CASRDQGAYSYGYTF	TGTGCCAGCAGGGATCAGGGGGCCTACTCCTATGGCTACACCTTC
-	TRBJ2-3	-	TRBV7-9	CASSLVSDTQYF	TGTGCCAGCAGCTTAGTATCAGATACGCAGTATTTT
-	TRBJ1-1	once	TRBV4-2	CASSQGLVVNTEAFF	TGTGCCAGCAGCCAAGGGTTAGTGGTGAACACTGAAGCTTTCTTT
-	TRBJ2-6	-	TRBV6-4	CASSESPSGANVLTF	TGTGCCAGCAGTGAGAGCCCCTCTGGGGCCAACGTCCTGACTTTC
TRBD1	TRBJ1-3	-	TRBV5-1	CASSPQVTGGHGNTIYF	TGCGCCAGCAGCCCCCAGGTGACAGGGGGCCATGGAAACACCATATATTTT
TRBD1	TRBJ2-2	-	TRBV10-1	CASSESSDRVDTGELFF	TGCGCCAGCAGTGAGTCCAGTGACAGGGTCGACACCGGGGAGCTGTTTTTT
-	TRBJ1-2	-	TRBV6-6	CASMLKRGLVDGYTF	TGTGCCAGCATGCTCAAGCGGGGATTGGTAGATGGCTACACCTTC
-	TRBJ1-2	-	TRBV30	CAWSVGGALEGYTF	TGTGCCTGGAGTGTCGGAGGGGCTTTGGAGGGCTACACCTTC
-	TRBJ1-1	few	TRBV5-1	CASSLGVRALKRTEAFF	TGCGCCAGCAGCTTGGGGGTGAGGGCCTTAAAGAGGACTGAAGCTTTCTTT
TRBD2	TRBJ2-5	-	TRBV6-1	CASSTSGGAETQYF	TGTGCCAGCTCGACTAGCGGGGGGGCGGAGACCCAGTACTTC